These 25 T cell receptor beta chains came from one sample sequenced in a study of blood T cell repertoires in COVID-19. Sequencing was performed with immunoSEQ multiplex PCR; in TCRdb, only in-frame clones are kept and a portion is missing. Counted here are some 91,000 clones, over 80% occurring once; the ten biggest clones make up 10% to 12%. Sequenced sample: peripheral blood. These receptors all come from a human donor in a cohort sampled during active COVID-19.

V is TRBV28 and J is TRBJ2-3; D is unresolved. The ends were cut back, 3 bases at V and 3 bases at J, with 4 bases in the middle. This CDR3 region has 12 residues. Germline CDR1 MDHEN, CDR2 SYDVKM. The CDR3 region is CASSLYTDTQYF. The DNA of the CDR3 is TGTGCCAGCAGTTTGTATACAGATACGCAGTATTTT.

The chain uses TRBV10-3 and TRBJ1-5, with TRBD1 matching over 8 bases. The CDR3 consists of 16 residues. The germline V gene encodes CDR1 ENHRY and CDR2 SYGVKD. The V gene end was trimmed by 4 bases and the J gene end by 0 bases; junction bases not matched to a gene: 5. CDR3 region: CAISAGQGNSNQPQHF. Written as DNA, the CDR3 is TGTGCCATCAGTGCCGGACAGGGAAATAGCAATCAGCCCCAGCATTTT.

The chain is built from TRBV10-3 and TRBJ2-1; 7 bases line up with TRBD1. CDR3 length: 16 amino acids. J gave up 9 bases and V 7 bases, and 18 bases lay outside the gene matches. In germline, CDR1 is ENHRY, CDR2 SYGVKD. This CDR3 reads CAITRTGTQGRSEQFF. CDR3 DNA sequence: TGTGCCATCACCAGAACCGGGACACAGGGGCGTAGTGAGCAGTTCTTC.

J is TRBJ2-7 and V is TRBV18, with D possibly TRBD2 on 5 matching bases. The CDR3 runs 15 residues. Looked up from germline, CDR1 is KGHSH and CDR2 is LQKENI. V was shortened by 1 base and J by 6 bases, with 16 bases between the two germline ends. CDR3 protein: CASSPQRSGKGEQYF. For the CDR3, the DNA is TGTGCCAGCTCACCACAACGGTCCGGGAAAGGCGAGCAGTACTTC. The full variable domain, rest sourced from reference TRBV18 and TRBJ2-7, is NAGVMQNPRHLVRRRGQEARLRCSPMKGHSHVYWYRQLPEEGLKFMVYLQKENIIDESGMPKERFSAEFPKEGPSILRIQQVVRGDSAAYFCASSPQRSGKGEQYFGPGTRLTVT.

This clone has only one observation. V is TRBV11-2 and J is TRBJ2-7; 8 bases line up with TRBD2. The V gene's germline CDR1 is SGHAT and CDR2 FQNNGV. J was trimmed by 6 bases and V by 0 bases; bases with no gene match: 1. The CDR3 runs to 13 residues. The CDR3 DNA reads as TGTGCCAGCAGCTTAGAACGGGGGGGCGAGCAGTACTTC. This sequence encodes CASSLERGGEQYF.

V gene TRBV7-2 combines with J gene TRBJ2-3, with 7 bases identical to TRBD1. Germline CDR1 is SGHTA and CDR2 is FQGNSA. The CDR3 runs to 13 residues. V was pared by 6 bases and J by 0 bases, with 0 bases of the junction left unmatched. CDR3 amino acids: CASRGGSTDTQYF. CDR3 coding DNA: TGTGCCAGCAGAGGGGGCAGCACAGATACGCAGTATTTT. Drawing the rest from reference TRBV7-2 and TRBJ2-3, the complete variable domain is GAGVSQSPSNKVTEKGKDVELRCDPISGHTALYWYRQSLGQGLEFLIYFQGNSAPDKSGLPSDRFSAERTGGSVSTLTIQRTQQEDSAVYLCASRGGSTDTQYFGPGTRLTVL.

This chain links TRBV5-5 with TRBJ1-4; D is unclear. The CDR3 has 16 residues. Germline CDR1 is SGHKS and CDR2 is YYEKEE (reference sequence). Trimming took 0 bases from V and 0 from J, leaving 9 bases between them. The CDR3, as DNA: TGTGCCAGCAGCTTGGACACGTTTGCAACTAATGAAAAACTGTTTTTT. It encodes CASSLDTFATNEKLFF.

The genes are TRBV4-1 and TRBJ2-7, with 10 positions matching TRBD1. CDR1 MGHRA and CDR2 YSYEKL come from the germline V gene. The CDR3 is 15 residues long. The V segment lost 5 bases and the J segment 3 bases; nucleotides outside the gene matches: 7. This CDR3 is CASSYEGQGGYEQYF. In DNA form, the CDR3 reads TGCGCCAGCAGCTACGAAGGACAGGGGGGCTACGAGCAGTACTTC.

The CDR3 DNA reads TGTGCCAGCAGCTTAGCTCAGGGGACAGGGACGAGGACTGAAGCTTTCTTT. This translates into CASSLAQGTGTRTEAFF. The rearrangement uses TRBV13 and TRBJ1-1, with 9 bases that match TRBD1. V lost 1 base to trimming and J lost 5 bases; unmatched junction nucleotides: 11. CDR1 is PRHDT, CDR2 FYEKMQ, per germline (reference sequence). The CDR3 has 17 residues.

This sequence joins TRBV20-1 and TRBJ2-1, with a weak D call TRBD2 (5 bases). From germline, CDR1 is DFQATT and CDR2 SNEGSKA (reference sequence). V lost 5 bases to trimming and J lost 9 bases, with 8 bases between them. The CDR3 consists of 10 residues. CDR3 nucleotide sequence: TGCAGTGCTTTCCGGGGTGAGCAGTTCTTC. The encoded protein is CSAFRGEQFF.

J is TRBJ2-7 and V is TRBV15; TRBD2 matches 11 bases. Trimming at V came to 0 bases and at J to 6 bases, leaving 4 bases not matched to a gene. The CDR3 has 15 residues. Germline V gives CDR1 LNHNV, CDR2 YYDKDF (reference sequence). CDR3 bases: TGTGCCACCAGCAGAGATTTTAGCGGGGGGGTCGAGCAGTACTTC. Translating it yields CATSRDFSGGVEQYF.

The chain's CDR3 is CSAQQEGYEQYF. The CDR3 bases are TGCAGCGCCCAACAAGAGGGATACGAGCAGTACTTC. The V call is TRBV29-1, the J call TRBJ2-7; D possibly corresponds to TRBD2 (5 bases). V shed 7 bases and J shed 4 bases, with 14 bases lying between them. Germline CDR1 SQVTM, CDR2 ANQGSEA. The CDR3 runs 12 residues.

The chain combines TRBV30 with TRBJ2-3, with 7 bases lining up with TRBD2. Per germline, CDR1 GTSNPN and CDR2 SVGIG (reference sequence). The CDR3 is 14 residues long. V lost 5 bases to trimming and J lost 2 bases; unmatched junction nucleotides: 7. DNA of the CDR3: TGTGCCTGGGCAGCGGGGTACCACACAGATACGCAGTATTTT. Translating gives CAWAAGYHTDTQYF.

The gene calls are TRBV20-1 and TRBJ1-1; D unresolved. V gave up 0 bases and J gave up 5 bases, with 4 bases separating them. CDR3 length equals 11 residues. Germline lookup yields CDR1 DFQATT and CDR2 SNEGSKA (reference sequence). The CDR3 here is CSARESTEAFF. Here the CDR3 DNA reads TGCAGTGCTAGAGAATCGACTGAAGCTTTCTTT.

This clone was observed a few times. The chain has TRBV5-5 and TRBJ2-7; D remains ambiguous. The CDR3 spans 13 residues. In germline, CDR1 is SGHKS, CDR2 YYEKEE (reference sequence). Trimming left V 0 bases short and J 1 base short, with 5 bases between. The CDR3 DNA follows: TGTGCCAGCAGCTTGGCCGTATCCTACGAGCAGTACTTC. Translated, it gives CASSLAVSYEQYF.

V is TRBV5-1 and J is TRBJ1-1; TRBD1 aligns across 9 bases. Germline V lookup: CDR1 SGHRS, CDR2 YFSETQ. V gave up 0 bases and J gave up 7 bases; unmatched junction bases: 7. There are 15 residues in the CDR3. CDR3 protein: CASSLGPTGGGEAFF. CDR3 coding DNA: TGCGCCAGCAGCTTGGGACCGACAGGGGGTGGTGAAGCTTTCTTT.

This clone has just a few counts. V gene TRBV5-1 combines with J gene TRBJ2-1; 14 bases agree with TRBD2. The J segment lost 6 bases and the V segment lost 4 bases, leaving 6 bases of the junction unmatched. This CDR3 has 16 residues. Germline loops: CDR1 SGHRS, CDR2 YFSETQ. The DNA for the CDR3 is TGCGCCAGCAGCGTGACTAGCGGGAGGGCCCGCAATGAGCAGTTCTTC. Its translation: CASSVTSGRARNEQFF.

The chain joins TRBV3-1 (or the pseudogene TRBV3-2) to TRBJ1-2; D ambiguous. V lost 0 bases, J lost 0 bases, and 11 bases lay in between. The length of the CDR3 is 16 residues. Germline CDR1 LGHDT, CDR2 YNNKEL (reference sequence). DNA of the CDR3: TGTGCCAGCAGCCAAGATCGCAGGATAGCTAACTATGGCTACACCTTC. Translation: CASSQDRRIANYGYTF.

The V and J genes are TRBV19 and TRBJ2-6; no clear D gene. The CDR3 extends over 15 amino acids. The germline V gene has CDR1 LNHDA and CDR2 SQIVND (reference sequence). Trimming removed 7 bases at V and 0 bases at J, with 10 bases between. In DNA, the CDR3 is TGTGCCAGTACCCAGGCATCCTCTGGGGCCAACGTCCTGACTTTC. This encodes CASTQASSGANVLTF.

The rearrangement links TRBV6-5 to TRBJ2-7; 9 positions match TRBD1. Looked up from germline, CDR1 is MNHEY and CDR2 is SVGAGI. CDR3 length equals 14 residues. Trimming took 5 bases from V and 6 from J; bases not matched to a gene: 8. Here the CDR3 reads CASSTGTGPSEQYF. The CDR3 DNA is TGTGCCAGCAGTACCGGGACAGGGCCGAGCGAGCAGTACTTC.

The gene calls are TRBV7-2 and TRBJ1-2, with D perhaps TRBD1 (6 bases). The CDR3 contains 14 residues. Trimming removed 3 bases at V and 4 bases at J, with 12 bases between. Germline V gene sequence: CDR1 SGHTA, CDR2 FQGNSA. CDR3 nucleotide sequence: TGTGCCAGCAGCTTGCTTGGGGGCGGCTATGGCTACACCTTC. It yields the protein CASSLLGGGYGYTF.

The chain has TRBV13 and TRBJ1-4; maybe TRBD1 (5 bases). The ends were cut back, 4 bases at V and 4 bases at J, with 10 bases in the middle. Germline loops: CDR1 PRHDT, CDR2 FYEKMQ (reference sequence). This CDR3 comprises 14 residues. In DNA form, the CDR3 reads TGTGCCAGCAGCTCGTGGACAAATAATGAAAAACTGTTTTTT. Protein: CASSSWTNNEKLFF.

The chain is built from TRBV5-1 and TRBJ2-3, with a tentative D call TRBD2 (6 bases). CDR1 SGHRS and CDR2 YFSETQ come from the germline V gene. Trimming removed 0 bases at V and 1 base at J, with 12 bases between. The CDR3 consists of 16 residues. The chain's CDR3 is CASSLDIGGGTDTQYF. The CDR3 DNA follows: TGCGCCAGCAGCTTGGATATCGGGGGTGGCACAGATACGCAGTATTTT. The complete variable domain, with remaining parts taken from reference TRBV5-1 and TRBJ2-3, reads KAGVTQTPRYLIKTRGQQVTLSCSPISGHRSVSWYQQTPGQGLQFLFEYFSETQRNKGNFPGRFSGRQFSNSRSEMNVSTLELGDSALYLCASSLDIGGGTDTQYFGPGTRLTVL.

The chain is built from TRBV5-1 and TRBJ1-5, with D possibly being TRBD1 (6 bases). The CDR3 is 15 residues long. Germline-derived CDR1 and CDR2 are SGHRS and YFSETQ. V was cut by 4 bases and J by 5 bases, with 16 bases left in between. In nucleotides, the CDR3 is TGCGCCAGCAGCCAACATGGACAGATAGATCAGCCCCAGCATTTT. Its translation: CASSQHGQIDQPQHF.

The genes are TRBV24-1 and TRBJ2-7; the D is unclear. The V end lost 7 bases, the J end lost 3 bases, and 3 bases lay between the germline ends. CDR3 length: 10 amino acids. CDR1 KGHDR and CDR2 SFDVKD come from the germline V gene. DNA for the CDR3: TGTGCCACCAGCTACTACGAGCAGTACTTC. This translates into CATSYYEQYF.